This T cell receptor beta chain was found in a study of cytomegalovirus exposure and HLA in healthy donors. Study-wide results and caveats: Rarity marked most TCR sequences, yet some public TCRs occurred in many donors.

This clone was found a few times. Its antigen is currently unknown. Germline CDR1 MNHEY, CDR2 SMNVEV (reference sequence). V was shortened by 3 bases and J by 4 bases, with 8 bases between the two germline ends. This CDR3 contains 13 residues. The PCR made use of 60 Vbeta and 13 Jbeta primers. Sequencing was performed with immunoSEQ multiplex PCR; in TCRdb, only in-frame clones are kept and a portion is missing. This repertoire shows more than 150,000 clones, roughly 87% found once; its top ten account for more than 1.5%. J is TRBJ2-3 and V is TRBV27; no clear D. The sample taken for sequencing was PBMCs. The origin of this receptor is a man in his forties or fifties in good health and CMV-seronegative. The CDR3 nucleotides are TGTGCCAGCAGTTTGAGGAGATCAGATACGCAGTATTTT. Translating it yields CASSLRRSDTQYF.